Following are 2 T cell receptor beta chains from one sample sequenced in a study of blood T cells in healthy people across ages. Combining a sample-barcoded 5' primer with a J-beta primer mix, a second PCR ran for roughly 7 to 12 cycles. TCRdb independently ran MiXCR on the 5' RACE reads; one entry per CDR3 protein. In the table there are around 800,000 distinct CDR3 sequences, about a quarter of which are singletons. The sample was also reused in another study, on T cells of mothers and their children.

Sequenced sample: blood. The receptor source for this set is a boy aged 5-17 years in good health.

This clonotype showed up just a few times. This sequence joins TRBV6-6 and TRBJ2-5; weak D call: TRBD2 (7 bases). CDR3 size: 15 residues. The germline V gene encodes CDR1 MNHNY and CDR2 SVGAGI (reference sequence). The V end was cut by 2 bases, the J end by 4 bases, with 14 bases between. As DNA, the CDR3 is TGTGCCAGCAGTTACGCGCGGGGGCGGGGAGAGACCCAGTACTTC. It yields the protein CASSYARGRGETQYF.

This chain uses TRBV10-3 with TRBJ2-5; D is undetermined. V lost 3 bases, J lost 1 base, and 9 bases lay in between. The CDR3 consists of 14 residues. CDR1 ENHRY and CDR2 SYGVKD come from the germline V gene. CDR3 loop: CAISDSDGQETQYF. As DNA, the CDR3 is TGTGCCATCAGTGACTCCGACGGCCAAGAGACCCAGTACTTC.